This T cell receptor beta chain comes out of a study of monozygotic twins with inflammatory bowel disease. There are 14 residues in the CDR3. From its re-call of the 5' RACE reads, TCRdb lists each CDR3 protein once, without DNA. This sample carries approximately 300,000 distinct CDR3 sequences, with 5.6% going to the ten biggest clones. The receptor was isolated from a human donor with ulcerative colitis or Crohn's disease, or a healthy co-twin of an affected twin (not recorded which). The sequenced material came from blood. The gene calls are TRBV12-3 or TRBV12-4 and TRBJ1-5. CDR3 region: CASSLAGVLQPQHF.